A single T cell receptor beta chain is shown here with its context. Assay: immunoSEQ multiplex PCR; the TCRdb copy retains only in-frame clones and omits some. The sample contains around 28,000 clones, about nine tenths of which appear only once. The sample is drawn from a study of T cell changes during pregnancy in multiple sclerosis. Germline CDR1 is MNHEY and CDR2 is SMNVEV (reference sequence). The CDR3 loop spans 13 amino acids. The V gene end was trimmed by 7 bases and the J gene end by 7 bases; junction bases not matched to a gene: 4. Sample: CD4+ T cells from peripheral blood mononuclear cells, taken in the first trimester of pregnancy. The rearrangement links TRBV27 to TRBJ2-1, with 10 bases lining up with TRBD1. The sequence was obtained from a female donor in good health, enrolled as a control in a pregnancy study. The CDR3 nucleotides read TGTGCCAGCAACGGACAGGGGGGAAATGAGCAGTTCTTC. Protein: CASNGQGGNEQFF.